This TCR beta chain was identified during a study of patients and donors after allogeneic stem cell transplantation. TCRdb reanalysed the RT-PCR reads using MiXCR and keeps one entry per CDR3 protein. The sample holds approximately 170,000 distinct CDR3 sequences, approximately 24% seen once. The germline gives CDR1 MNHEY, CDR2 SVGAGI. CDR3 size: 16 residues. The V and J ends lost 5 bases and 2 bases, in that order; junction bases with no gene match: 4. This rearrangement joins TRBV6-5 to TRBJ2-3, with 13 bases that match TRBD2. The sequence derives from a human donor who was either an allogeneic HSCT recipient or a stem cell or donor lymphocyte infusion donor (not recorded which). It is not recorded whose cells these are; they may come from a transplant donor. The sample consisted of blood, either unsorted or a sorted T cell fraction (not recorded which). CDR3 coding DNA: TGTGCCAGCAGTCCGGGACTAGCGGGGCCCACAGATACGCAGTATTTT. Encoded protein: CASSPGLAGPTDTQYF.